Below, 23 T cell receptor beta chains from the same sample are listed, as sequenced in a study of T cell repertoires in cytomegalovirus infection. TCRdb itself ran the reads through MiXCR, one entry per CDR3 protein. Among 150,000 to 200,000 distinct CDR3 sequences listed, about 21% were seen once. Sequencing used PBMCs. These receptors originate from a human donor in good health (CMV status not recorded). Some clones in this sample may be carry-over from other donors' samples.

As for this clonotype: One end of the junction does not line up with germline, which may come from a read error. The chain joins TRBV12-3 or TRBV12-4 to TRBJ1-1, with D possibly matching TRBD1 (5 bases). The CDR3 consists of 15 residues. The CDR3 loop reads CARSFLAGRTTEAFF. As DNA, the CDR3 is TGTGCCAGGAGTTTCCTGGCAGGGAGAACAACTGAAGCTTTCTTT.

This clonotype showed up just a few times. The CDR3 loop is CASSRSRSYNEQFF. The CDR3 DNA follows: TGTGCCAGTAGTAGGTCCCGCTCCTACAATGAGCAGTTCTTC. The J gene is TRBJ2-1, the V gene TRBV19; D not resolved. The length of the CDR3 is 14 residues. Germline V gene data show CDR1 as LNHDA and CDR2 as SQIVND (reference sequence). Trimming cost V 4 bases and J 0 bases, with 7 bases left between them.

This clonotype was seen only a few times. This chain connects TRBV12-3 or TRBV12-4 to TRBJ2-7; D could derive from TRBD1 or TRBD2 (6 bases each). The CDR3 runs 16 residues. V gave up 6 bases and J gave up 7 bases, with 25 bases separating them. The CDR3 DNA follows: TGTGCCAGCAGAGACGGGACTCTAGTCCCCACAGGGGAGCAGTACTTC. Protein: CASRDGTLVPTGEQYF.

This clonotype was counted only a few times. The chain recombines TRBV5-1 with TRBJ2-1; 14 positions agree with TRBD2. Germline CDR1 and CDR2: SGHRS and YFSETQ. The CDR3 has 16 amino acids. The V and J ends lost 4 bases and 5 bases, in that order; junction bases with no gene match: 5. The CDR3 bases are TGCGCCAGCAGCGGGGGACTAGCGGGAGAGGACAATGAGCAGTTCTTC. This encodes CASSGGLAGEDNEQFF. Combining the CDR3 with reference TRBV5-1 and TRBJ2-1 gives the whole variable domain KAGVTQTPRYLIKTRGQQVTLSCSPISGHRSVSWYQQTPGQGLQFLFEYFSETQRNKGNFPGRFSGRQFSNSRSEMNVSTLELGDSALYLCASSGGLAGEDNEQFFGPGTRLTVL.

This clonotype was seen once. The chain uses TRBV6-2 or TRBV6-3 and TRBJ1-1, with 9 bases fitting TRBD1. Germline V gene sequence: CDR1 MNHEY, CDR2 SVGEGT. CDR3 length: 17 amino acids. The junction had 9 bases not matched to a gene; V was cut back by 4 bases and J by 0 bases. The chain's CDR3 is CASSFSGDRVMNTEAFF. The CDR3 nucleotides are TGTGCCAGCAGTTTTTCAGGGGACAGGGTAATGAACACTGAAGCTTTCTTT.

This clonotype was detected many times. CDR3 protein: CASSYGRQGSRTEAFF. CDR3 in DNA: TGTGCCAGCAGTTACGGAAGACAGGGTTCGCGTACTGAAGCTTTCTTT. The gene calls are TRBV6-5 and TRBJ1-1; 7 bases map to TRBD1. CDR1 is MNHEY and CDR2 is SVGAGI in the germline V gene. This CDR3 has 16 amino acids. V lost 2 bases and J lost 5; bases outside the gene matches: 11.

With regard to this clonotype: A read error may be the cause here, since a much bigger clone is one base away. The V gene is TRBV7-8, the J gene TRBJ2-7; D may correspond to TRBD1 or TRBD2 (5 bases each). The CDR3 consists of 15 residues. CDR1 and CDR2 from the germline V gene are SGHVS and FQNEAQ. The CDR3 region has the DNA TGTACCAGCAGCCGGACATGGGACGGAAACTACGAGCAGTACTTC. Protein: CTSSRTWDGNYEQYF.

This clonotype was detected only a few times. The V call is TRBV12-3 or TRBV12-4, the J call TRBJ2-1; no firm D call. V lost 1 base and J lost 8, with 9 bases in between. The CDR3 covers 13 residues. The CDR3 is CASSLVATHEQFF. In DNA, the CDR3 is TGTGCCAGCAGTTTAGTCGCGACCCATGAGCAGTTCTTC.

This clonotype appeared many times. The chain has TRBV7-8 and TRBJ1-4, with D perhaps matching TRBD1 (6 bases). CDR1 and CDR2 (germline): SGHVS, FQNEAQ. CDR3 length: 18 amino acids. Trimming took off 1 base at V and 8 bases at J, with 23 bases between the two ends. The CDR3 DNA is TGTGCCAGCAGCTTAGGAATACAGGGAGGTATCCGAATGGAAAAACTGTTTTTT. This gives the protein CASSLGIQGGIRMEKLFF.

This clonotype was recorded many times. The gene calls are TRBV6-2 or TRBV6-3 and TRBJ2-3; the match to TRBD2 covers 11 bases. The CDR3 sequence is 18 residues long. V dropped 5 bases and J dropped 5; count of bases not matched to a gene: 15. CDR1 MNHEY and CDR2 SVGEGT come from the germline V gene. The CDR3 sequence: CASSPRTSGRPGGDTQYF. CDR3 nucleotide sequence: TGTGCCAGCAGTCCTCGGACTAGCGGGCGTCCTGGCGGAGATACGCAGTATTTT.

This clonotype was counted only a few times. The V call is TRBV23-1, the J call TRBJ1-6; 7 bases fit TRBD1. TRBV23-1 is designated an ORF whose function remains uncertain. Germline trimming cut 0 bases from V and 8 bases from J; bases unmatched to any gene: 16. The CDR3 covers 19 residues. CDR3 in amino acids: CASSQSATGHVSSDSPLHF. Written as DNA, the CDR3 is TGCGCCAGCAGTCAATCGGCGACAGGGCATGTCTCGTCCGATTCACCCCTCCACTTT.

The CDR3 bases are TGCGCCAGCGTCGGATTCGGGACTAGCGGGGACAACTCTCAGAGGTTTTCCTACGAGCAGTACTTC. Its protein product is CASVGFGTSGDNSQRFSYEQYF. The V gene is TRBV23-1, the J gene TRBJ2-7, with 13 positions matching TRBD2. TRBV23-1 is an ORF, and what it does is uncertain. Losses at the gene ends were 8 bases for V and 1 base for J; bases not matched to a gene: 26. The CDR3 sequence is 22 residues long.

The V gene is TRBV12-3 or TRBV12-4, the J gene TRBJ1-5; no reliable D call. Trimming took 5 bases from V and 3 from J, leaving 5 bases between them. The CDR3 spans 12 residues. The CDR3 DNA sequence: TGTGCCAGCAGTCCTGTCAATCAGCCCCAGCATTTT. Its translation is CASSPVNQPQHF.

This clonotype was detected ten times or more. This chain joins TRBV11-3 and TRBJ2-7; D ambiguous. Germline-derived CDR1 and CDR2 are SGHNT and YENEEA. Trimming left V 4 bases short and J 1 base short, with 11 bases between. The CDR3 spans 14 residues. The CDR3 protein is CASSSRSSSYEQYF. CDR3 nucleotide sequence: TGTGCCAGCAGCTCCCGGTCCTCATCCTACGAGCAGTACTTC.

The chain recombines TRBV7-9 with TRBJ2-1, with 8 bases that match TRBD2. V shed 5 bases and J 1 base; nucleotides not matched to a gene: 19. This CDR3 contains 20 residues. Germline values: CDR1 SEHNR, CDR2 FQNEAQ (reference sequence). In DNA form, the CDR3 reads TGTGCCAGCAGCAAGCGTCTGGGACTAGTAACTAGCGATTCCTACAATGAGCAGTTCTTC. This codes for CASSKRLGLVTSDSYNEQFF.

The CDR3 region is CSARGIAGGPNTQYF. The CDR3 bases are TGCAGTGCTAGAGGAATAGCGGGAGGGCCTAATACGCAGTATTTT. The chain joins TRBV20-1 to TRBJ2-3, with TRBD2 identical over 11 bases. Germline-derived CDR1 and CDR2 are DFQATT and SNEGSKA (reference sequence). The CDR3 totals 15 residues. V lost 1 base and J lost 7; bases outside the gene matches: 7.

The chain recombines TRBV6-6 with TRBJ2-1; 8 bases match TRBD1. The CDR3 consists of 13 residues. With 5 bases clipped from V and 8 bases from J, the junction kept 5 bases outside the gene matches. The germline gives CDR1 MNHNY, CDR2 SVGAGI (reference sequence). The DNA for the CDR3 is TGTGCCAGCAGTAACAGGGGGAAGGATGAGCAGTTCTTC. Translation gives CASSNRGKDEQFF.

The rearrangement uses TRBV2 and TRBJ1-1; TRBD1 is a possible D gene (6 bases). The CDR3 sequence is 12 residues long. Per the germline V gene, CDR1 is SNHLY and CDR2 is FYNNEI. V was cut by 3 bases and J by 8 bases, with 10 bases left in between. CDR3 residues: CASSDYRAEAFF. The CDR3 nucleotides are TGTGCCAGCAGTGACTACAGGGCCGAAGCTTTCTTT.

This clonotype was observed a few times. The chain carries TRBV6-2 or TRBV6-3 and TRBJ1-5; D uncertain. V lost 4 bases, J lost 2 bases, and 12 bases lay in between. The germline V gene has CDR1 MNHEY and CDR2 SVGEGT. The CDR3 loop spans 15 amino acids. CDR3 nucleotides: TGTGCCAGCAGTTCTGCCTCTGGGGGCAATCAGCCCCAGCATTTT. Translating it yields CASSSASGGNQPQHF.

V usage is TRBV5-5 and J usage is TRBJ2-3, with 9 bases identical to TRBD1. Per germline, CDR1 SGHKS and CDR2 YYEKEE (reference sequence). This CDR3 has 16 amino acids. The V gene end was trimmed by 0 bases and the J gene end by 3 bases; junction bases not matched to a gene: 5. The CDR3 sequence is CASSLDRGLSTDTQYF. Written as DNA, the CDR3 is TGTGCCAGCAGCTTGGACAGGGGGCTAAGTACAGATACGCAGTATTTT.

This clonotype was recorded at least ten times. This chain uses TRBV7-2 with TRBJ2-3; possible D gene TRBD2, 5 bases. CDR1 is SGHTA, CDR2 FQGNSA, per germline. V lost 4 bases and J lost 6, with 17 bases in between. The CDR3 is made up of 15 amino acids. CDR3: CASSSRLTTGDTQYF. CDR3 coding DNA: TGTGCCAGCAGCTCAAGGTTGACTACCGGTGATACGCAGTATTTT.

In its sample, this clonotype was seen many times. The gene calls are TRBV6-2 or TRBV6-3 and TRBJ2-6, with D possibly TRBD2 on 5 matching bases. Germline CDR1 is MNHEY and CDR2 is SVGEGT. The CDR3 spans 16 residues. Trimming took off 2 bases at V and 4 bases at J, with 12 bases between the two ends. CDR3 amino acids: CASSYPRAGGANVLTF. CDR3 in DNA: TGTGCCAGCAGTTACCCCCGGGCGGGCGGGGCCAACGTCCTGACTTTC.

The chain employs TRBV7-9 and TRBJ1-5; no clear D gene. V shed 5 bases and J shed 0 bases, with 14 bases lying between them. The CDR3 is 16 amino acids. Germline loops: CDR1 SEHNR, CDR2 FQNEAQ (reference sequence). CDR3 region: CASSRLLGDSNQPQHF. The CDR3 coding sequence is TGTGCCAGCAGCCGACTCCTGGGAGATAGCAATCAGCCCCAGCATTTT.